Listed here are 25 T cell receptor beta chains from one sample, sequenced in a study of shared clonotypes between healthy human individuals (dated by TCRdb to 2019 to 2021). Library construction relied on the immunoSEQ multiplex PCR assay. This is the immuneACCESS table as TCRdb keeps it, with only in-frame sequences that have V and J called. A part of the clones is gone; compared with another copy, unresolved V genes explain less than half, and the rest is unexplained. The sample table shows 1.6 million or so clones, and roughly 97% are seen once. The ten largest clones capture 1.2% of the sample. The sequencing input was naive CD4+ T cells sorted from blood. According to the study, the label for this sample's cell subset or site signals: CD45RA+ positively selected. The origin of the receptors is a man aged 25-40 years in good health.

The chain recombines TRBV5-4 with TRBJ1-3, with D possibly TRBD1 on 6 matching bases. Germline loops: CDR1 SGHNT, CDR2 YYREEE (reference sequence). With 4 bases removed from V and 0 bases from J, the gap between germline ends came to 14 bases. This CDR3 comprises 16 residues. The DNA of the CDR3 is TGTGCCAGCAGCACGGACAGAGCAACCTCTGGAAACACCATATATTTT. Encoded protein: CASSTDRATSGNTIYF.

This chain connects TRBV7-2 to TRBJ1-2, with 9 bases fitting TRBD1. CDR1 is SGHTA and CDR2 is FQGNSA in the germline V gene. V lost 2 bases to trimming and J lost 7 bases; unmatched junction nucleotides: 5. CDR3 length: 14 amino acids. Written as DNA, the CDR3 is TGTGCCAGCAGCTTAACAGGGGGCAGCGGTGGCTACACCTTC. It translates to CASSLTGGSGGYTF.

The V call is TRBV13, the J call TRBJ1-1, with D uncertain. The germline CDR1 and CDR2 sequences are PRHDT and FYEKMQ (reference sequence). V was pared by 2 bases and J by 8 bases, with 9 bases between. CDR3 size: 12 residues. Here the CDR3 reads CASSLWSAEAFF. The CDR3 nucleotides are TGTGCCAGCAGCTTATGGTCAGCAGAAGCTTTCTTT.

This clone was observed once. The rearrangement links TRBV5-1 to TRBJ2-2; D is perhaps TRBD1 or TRBD2 (5 bases each). This CDR3 is built from 15 residues. From germline, CDR1 is SGHRS and CDR2 YFSETQ. The ends were cut back, 3 bases at V and 6 bases at J, with 15 bases in the middle. CDR3 in DNA: TGCGCCAGCAGCTGGGACCTAGGTCGGCCCGGGGAGCTGTTTTTT. This sequence encodes CASSWDLGRPGELFF. The full variable domain, its missing parts supplied by reference TRBV5-1 and TRBJ2-2, is KAGVTQTPRYLIKTRGQQVTLSCSPISGHRSVSWYQQTPGQGLQFLFEYFSETQRNKGNFPGRFSGRQFSNSRSEMNVSTLELGDSALYLCASSWDLGRPGELFFGEGSRLTVL.

This clone has only one observation. The same CDR3 is also encoded by other DNA sequences in this sample. The genes are TRBV5-1 and TRBJ2-1; unclear D gene. V lost 0 bases and J lost 2, with 9 bases in between. Per germline, CDR1 SGHRS and CDR2 YFSETQ. The CDR3 has 15 amino acids. CDR3 DNA: TGCGCCAGCAGCTTGGGTGCAGGAACCTACAATGAGCAGTTCTTC. Its translation: CASSLGAGTYNEQFF.

The chain uses TRBV11-2 and TRBJ2-5; 8 bases are a match to TRBD2. The CDR3 consists of 16 residues. Germline V gene sequence: CDR1 SGHAT, CDR2 FQNNGV. With 6 bases clipped from V and 4 bases from J, the junction kept 13 bases outside the gene matches. CDR3 nucleotide sequence: TGTGCCAGCAGTCCTTACGGGCGGGGGGCTCCAGAGACCCAGTACTTC. It specifies CASSPYGRGAPETQYF.

The chain carries TRBV10-3 and TRBJ1-2; D call uncertain. The ends were cut back, 0 bases at V and 8 bases at J, with 10 bases in the middle. This CDR3 is 13 amino acids long. CDR1 is ENHRY, CDR2 SYGVKD, per germline. CDR3 DNA: TGTGCCATCAGTGAGTCATGGGGTTTGGGCTACACCTTC. This gives the protein CAISESWGLGYTF.

The CDR3 DNA follows: TGTGCCAGCAGTGCCCCCACGACGGGGACCAGCTACGAGCAGTACTTC. As protein: CASSAPTTGTSYEQYF. The genes are TRBV2 and TRBJ2-7; D may correspond to TRBD1 or TRBD2 (5 bases each). This CDR3 is 16 amino acids long. CDR1 is SNHLY and CDR2 is FYNNEI in the germline V gene. The V end was cut by 4 bases, the J end by 3 bases, with 19 bases between.

The chain has TRBV25-1 and TRBJ1-1; the D is unclear. V lost 8 bases to trimming and J lost 10 bases, with 11 bases between them. The CDR3 sequence is 10 residues long. From germline, CDR1 is MGHDK and CDR2 SYGVNS. DNA for the CDR3: TGTGCCAGCTGCCCCATAAGAGCTTTCTTT. The encoded protein is CASCPIRAFF.

CDR3 residues: CASSYSSSSLETQYF. The CDR3 DNA is TGTGCCAGCAGTTACTCGTCGAGTAGCCTCGAGACCCAGTACTTC. The chain couples TRBV6-6 to TRBJ2-5; the D is unclear. From germline, CDR1 is MNHNY and CDR2 SVGAGI (reference sequence). The CDR3 has 15 amino acids. Trimming took off 0 bases at V and 5 bases at J, with 13 bases between the two ends.

This chain links TRBV6-1 with TRBJ2-3; 10 nucleotides match TRBD1. Trimming at V came to 1 base and at J to 7 bases, leaving 8 bases not matched to a gene. The CDR3 extends over 16 amino acids. CDR1 and CDR2 (germline): MNHNS, SASEGT. CDR3: CASSEVRTGGSHTQYF. CDR3 DNA sequence: TGTGCCAGCAGTGAAGTTCGGACAGGGGGATCTCATACGCAGTATTTT.

The J gene is TRBJ2-5, the V gene TRBV18; no definite D call. CDR1 is KGHSH and CDR2 is LQKENI in the germline V gene. This CDR3 contains 13 residues. With 3 bases removed from V and 5 bases from J, the gap between germline ends came to 10 bases. The CDR3 protein is CASSPASFETQYF. The CDR3 region has the DNA TGTGCCAGCTCACCGGCTTCGTTCGAGACCCAGTACTTC.

Only one count was recorded for this clone. The chain is built from TRBV7-9 and TRBJ1-4; TRBD1 matches at 7 bases. CDR1 and CDR2 (germline): SEHNR, FQNEAQ (reference sequence). The CDR3 has 15 residues. V lost 1 base and J lost 5; bases outside the gene matches: 4. The CDR3 is CASSLVKGANEKLFF. The CDR3 region has the DNA TGTGCCAGCAGCTTAGTCAAGGGGGCAAATGAAAAACTGTTTTTT. The variable domain in full, completed from reference TRBV7-9 and TRBJ1-4, reads DTGVSQNPRHKITKRGQNVTFRCDPISEHNRLYWYRQTLGQGPEFLTYFQNEAQLEKSRLLSDRFSAERPKGSFSTLEIQRTEQGDSAMYLCASSLVKGANEKLFFGSGTQLSVL.

The V gene is TRBV27, the J gene TRBJ2-1; D not resolved. Germline V gene data show CDR1 as MNHEY and CDR2 as SMNVEV (reference sequence). This CDR3 is 15 amino acids long. The V and J ends lost 2 bases and 5 bases respectively, with 13 bases between them. For the CDR3, the DNA is TGTGCCAGCAGTTTAATGGTGATTTCGAACAATGAGCAGTTCTTC. Translation: CASSLMVISNNEQFF.

This rearrangement joins TRBV5-4 to TRBJ1-2, with D perhaps TRBD1 (5 bases). V was cut by 0 bases and J by 5 bases, with 11 bases left in between. This CDR3 spans 14 amino acids. The germline V gene encodes CDR1 SGHNT and CDR2 YYREEE (reference sequence). The CDR3 here is CASSLAGAAYGYTF. Here the CDR3 DNA reads TGTGCCAGCAGCTTGGCCGGGGCCGCTTATGGCTACACCTTC.

This rearrangement joins TRBV5-4 to TRBJ2-1, with 8 bases matching TRBD2. The trim removed 1 base at V and 7 bases at J, leaving 10 bases unmatched. Germline lookup yields CDR1 SGHNT and CDR2 YYREEE (reference sequence). CDR3 size: 16 residues. The chain's CDR3 is CASSLLAGGRENEQFF. The CDR3, as DNA: TGTGCCAGCAGCTTGTTGGCGGGAGGCCGGGAGAATGAGCAGTTCTTC. The variable domain in full, completed from reference TRBV5-4 and TRBJ2-1, reads ETGVTQSPTHLIKTRGQQVTLRCSSQSGHNTVSWYQQALGQGPQFIFQYYREEENGRGNFPPRFSGLQFPNYSSELNVNALELDDSALYLCASSLLAGGRENEQFFGPGTRLTVL.

The rearrangement joins TRBV9 to TRBJ2-5; D gene unclear. Germline lookup yields CDR1 SGDLS and CDR2 YYNGEE. The CDR3 covers 19 residues. V was trimmed by 7 bases and J by 1 base, leaving 29 bases between them. CDR3 sequence (DNA): TGTGCCAGCGCTAATAGGCCTTCGACGGGCCCGAACCCCCAAGAGACCCAGTACTTC. This gives the protein CASANRPSTGPNPQETQYF.

The chain links TRBV7-8 to TRBJ2-1, with 8 bases that match TRBD2. Trimming took 5 bases from V and 5 from J; bases not matched to a gene: 8. The CDR3 contains 15 residues. CDR1 is SGHVS, CDR2 FQNEAQ, per germline. Here the CDR3 DNA reads TGTGCCAGCAGCGCAACCGGGACTAGGAACAATGAGCAGTTCTTC. Encoded protein: CASSATGTRNNEQFF.

Concerning this clone itself: At the DNA level, this CDR3 is encoded by other sequences in the same sample as well. The V call is TRBV18, the J call TRBJ2-7, with 9 nucleotides matching TRBD1. CDR1 and CDR2 from the germline V gene are KGHSH and LQKENI. V gave up 1 base and J gave up 1 base; unmatched junction bases: 2. The CDR3 contains 15 residues. The CDR3 DNA reads TGTGCCAGCTCACCACTCGGGACAGGGTCCTACGAGCAGTACTTC. It codes for CASSPLGTGSYEQYF.

The rearrangement uses TRBV5-5 and TRBJ1-1, with a tentative D call TRBD1 (6 bases). Germline-derived CDR1 and CDR2 are SGHKS and YYEKEE (reference sequence). This CDR3 has 15 amino acids. V lost 0 bases to trimming and J lost 1 base, with 10 bases between them. CDR3 sequence (DNA): TGTGCCAGCAGCTTGGTCGGACAGTCGAACACTGAAGCTTTCTTT. Protein sequence: CASSLVGQSNTEAFF.

The gene calls are TRBV5-6 and TRBJ2-7; a weak D match, TRBD1 (5 bases). The CDR3 has 16 residues. Germline loops: CDR1 SGHDT, CDR2 YYEEEE. V was trimmed by 0 bases and J by 2 bases, leaving 15 bases between them. The CDR3 here is CASSLARGRVAYEQYF. The CDR3 DNA is TGTGCCAGCAGCTTGGCCCGAGGCAGGGTGGCCTACGAGCAGTACTTC. The entire variable domain, with the rest obtained from reference TRBV5-6 and TRBJ2-7, is as follows: DAGVTQSPTHLIKTRGQQVTLRCSPKSGHDTVSWYQQALGQGPQFIFQYYEEEERQRGNFPDRFSGHQFPNYSSELNVNALLLGDSALYLCASSLARGRVAYEQYFGPGTRLTVT.

The rearrangement joins TRBV2 to TRBJ2-3, with D possibly being TRBD2 (6 bases). The CDR3 totals 12 residues. V was shortened by 10 bases and J by 5 bases, with 13 bases between the two germline ends. Germline lookup yields CDR1 SNHLY and CDR2 FYNNEI. CDR3 in DNA: TGTGCCACCGATGGACTACAAGATACGCAGTATTTT. As protein: CATDGLQDTQYF.

The genes are TRBV6-1 and TRBJ2-1; either TRBD1 or TRBD2 may fit D (5 bases each). Looked up from germline, CDR1 is MNHNS and CDR2 is SASEGT. The CDR3 sequence is 13 residues long. V was trimmed by 3 bases and J by 14 bases, leaving 17 bases between them. The CDR3 DNA sequence: TGTGCCAGCAGTGAGGGGCCGAGTGCGGGCAAGTTCTTC. Translation: CASSEGPSAGKFF.

CDR3 protein: CASSERSDWSSYEQYF. The CDR3 bases are TGTGCCAGCAGTGAAAGGTCAGACTGGAGCTCCTACGAGCAGTACTTC. J is TRBJ2-7 and V is TRBV6-1; D is unclear. Germline CDR1 reads MNHNS; CDR2 reads SASEGT. This CDR3 comprises 16 residues. V lost 2 bases and J lost 0, with 14 bases in between.

This clone came up once. V and J are TRBV5-1 and TRBJ1-1, with D tentatively TRBD1 (5 bases). CDR3 size: 15 residues. Per the germline V gene, CDR1 is SGHRS and CDR2 is YFSETQ. V was pared by 4 bases and J by 0 bases, with 13 bases between. The CDR3 DNA is TGCGCCAGCAGCCCCAGGGATCCCATGAACACTGAAGCTTTCTTT. As protein: CASSPRDPMNTEAFF.